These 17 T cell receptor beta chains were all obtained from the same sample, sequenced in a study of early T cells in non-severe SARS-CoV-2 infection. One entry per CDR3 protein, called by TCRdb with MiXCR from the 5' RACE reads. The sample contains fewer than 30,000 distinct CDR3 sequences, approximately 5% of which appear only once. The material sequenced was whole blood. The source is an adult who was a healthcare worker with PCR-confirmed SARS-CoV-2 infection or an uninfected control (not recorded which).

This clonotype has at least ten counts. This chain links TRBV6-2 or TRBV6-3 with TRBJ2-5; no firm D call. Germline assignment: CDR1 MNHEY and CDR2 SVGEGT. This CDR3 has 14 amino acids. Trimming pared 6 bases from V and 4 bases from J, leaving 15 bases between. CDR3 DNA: TGTGCCAGCAGGGCCCCCAAGGTTCGAGAGACCCAGTACTTC. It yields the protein CASRAPKVRETQYF.

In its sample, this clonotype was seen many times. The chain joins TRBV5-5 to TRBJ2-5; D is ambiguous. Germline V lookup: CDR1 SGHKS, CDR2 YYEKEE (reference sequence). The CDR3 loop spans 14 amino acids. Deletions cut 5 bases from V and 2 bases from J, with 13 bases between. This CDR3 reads CASSRRLTQETQYF. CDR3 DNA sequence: TGTGCCAGCAGTCGGAGACTTACGCAAGAGACCCAGTACTTC. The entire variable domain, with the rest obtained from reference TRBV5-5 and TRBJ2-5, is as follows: DAGVTQSPTHLIKTRGQQVTLRCSPISGHKSVSWYQQVLGQGPQFIFQYYEKEERGRGNFPDRFSARQFPNYSSELNVNALLLGDSALYLCASSRRLTQETQYFGPGTRLLVL.

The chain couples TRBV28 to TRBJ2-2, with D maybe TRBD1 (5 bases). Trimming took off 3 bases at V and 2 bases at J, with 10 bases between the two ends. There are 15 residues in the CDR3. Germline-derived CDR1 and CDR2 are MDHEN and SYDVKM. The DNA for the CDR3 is TGTGCCAGCAGTTTTGTAACAGGCAACACCGGGGAGCTGTTTTTT. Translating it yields CASSFVTGNTGELFF.

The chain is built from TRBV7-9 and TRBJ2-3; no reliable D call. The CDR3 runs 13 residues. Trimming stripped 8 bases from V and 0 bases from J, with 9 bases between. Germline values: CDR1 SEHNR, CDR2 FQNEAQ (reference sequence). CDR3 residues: CASHRASTDTQYF. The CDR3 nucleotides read TGTGCCAGCCACCGTGCTAGCACAGATACGCAGTATTTT.

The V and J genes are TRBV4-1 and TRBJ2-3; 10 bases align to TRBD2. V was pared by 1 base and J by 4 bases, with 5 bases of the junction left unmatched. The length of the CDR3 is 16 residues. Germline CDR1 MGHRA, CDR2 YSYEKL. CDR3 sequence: CASSQGDSGGPDTQYF. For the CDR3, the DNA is TGCGCCAGCAGCCAAGGTGATAGCGGGGGGCCAGATACGCAGTATTTT.

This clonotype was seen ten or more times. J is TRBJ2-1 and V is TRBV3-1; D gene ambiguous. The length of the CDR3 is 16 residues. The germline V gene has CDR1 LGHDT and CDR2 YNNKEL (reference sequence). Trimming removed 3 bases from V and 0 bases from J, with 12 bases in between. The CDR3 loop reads CASSHPRIASYNEQFF. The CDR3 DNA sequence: TGTGCCAGCAGCCATCCCCGGATCGCCTCCTACAATGAGCAGTTCTTC.

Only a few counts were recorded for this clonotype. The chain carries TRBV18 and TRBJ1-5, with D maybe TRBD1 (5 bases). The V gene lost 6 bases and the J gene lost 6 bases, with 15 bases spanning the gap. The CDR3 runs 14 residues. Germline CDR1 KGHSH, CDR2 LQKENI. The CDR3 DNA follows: TGTGCCAGCTCCCGAGAACAGGTTGGTCAGCCCCAGCATTTT. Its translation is CASSREQVGQPQHF.

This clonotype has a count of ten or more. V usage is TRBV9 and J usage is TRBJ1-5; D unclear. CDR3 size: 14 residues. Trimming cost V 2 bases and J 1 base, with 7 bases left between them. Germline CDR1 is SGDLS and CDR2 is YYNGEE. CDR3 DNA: TGTGCCAGCAGCGTGAACCCAAGCAATCAGCCCCAGCATTTT. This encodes CASSVNPSNQPQHF.

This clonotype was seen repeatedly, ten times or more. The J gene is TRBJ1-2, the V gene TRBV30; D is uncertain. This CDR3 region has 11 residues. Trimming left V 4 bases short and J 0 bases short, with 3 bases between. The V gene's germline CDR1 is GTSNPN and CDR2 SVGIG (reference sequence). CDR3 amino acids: CAWTANYGYTF. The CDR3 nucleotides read TGTGCCTGGACAGCTAACTATGGCTACACCTTC.

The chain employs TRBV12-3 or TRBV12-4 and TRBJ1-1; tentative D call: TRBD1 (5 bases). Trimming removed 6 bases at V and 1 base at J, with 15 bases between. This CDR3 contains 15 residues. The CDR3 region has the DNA TGTGCCAGCAGAACCGGGGACCGCGCGAACACTGAAGCTTTCTTT. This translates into CASRTGDRANTEAFF.

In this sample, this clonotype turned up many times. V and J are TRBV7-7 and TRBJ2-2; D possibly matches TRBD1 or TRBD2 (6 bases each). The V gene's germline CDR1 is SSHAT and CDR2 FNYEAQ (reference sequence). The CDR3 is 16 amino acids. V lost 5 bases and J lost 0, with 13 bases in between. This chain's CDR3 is CASSPGAGANTGELFF. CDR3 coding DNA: TGTGCCAGCAGCCCGGGGGCAGGTGCGAACACCGGGGAGCTGTTTTTT.

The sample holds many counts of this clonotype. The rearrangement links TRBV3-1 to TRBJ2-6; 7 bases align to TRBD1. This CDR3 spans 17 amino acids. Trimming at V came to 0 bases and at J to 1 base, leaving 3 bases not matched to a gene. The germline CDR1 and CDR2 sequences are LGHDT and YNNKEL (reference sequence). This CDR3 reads CASSQEVRGSGANVLTF. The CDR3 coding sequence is TGTGCCAGCAGCCAAGAGGTCAGGGGGTCTGGGGCCAACGTCCTGACTTTC.

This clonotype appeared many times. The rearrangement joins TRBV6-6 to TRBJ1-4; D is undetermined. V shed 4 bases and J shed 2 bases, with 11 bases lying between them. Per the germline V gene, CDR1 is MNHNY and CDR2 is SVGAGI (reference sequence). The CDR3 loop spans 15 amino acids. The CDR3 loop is CASSSIPETNEKLFF. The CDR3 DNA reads TGTGCCAGCAGTTCCATACCTGAGACTAATGAAAAACTGTTTTTT.

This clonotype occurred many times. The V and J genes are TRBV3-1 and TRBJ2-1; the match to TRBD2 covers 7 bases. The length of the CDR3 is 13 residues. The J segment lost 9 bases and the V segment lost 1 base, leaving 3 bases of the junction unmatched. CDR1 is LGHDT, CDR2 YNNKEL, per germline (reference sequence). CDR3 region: CASSQGTSGEQFF. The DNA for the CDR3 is TGTGCCAGCAGCCAAGGGACTAGTGGTGAGCAGTTCTTC.

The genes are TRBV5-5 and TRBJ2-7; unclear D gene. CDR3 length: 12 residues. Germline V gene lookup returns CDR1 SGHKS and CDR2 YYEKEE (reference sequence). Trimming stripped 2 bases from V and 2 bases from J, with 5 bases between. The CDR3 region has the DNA TGTGCCAGCAGCTTCGAAACCTACGAGCAGTACTTC. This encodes CASSFETYEQYF.

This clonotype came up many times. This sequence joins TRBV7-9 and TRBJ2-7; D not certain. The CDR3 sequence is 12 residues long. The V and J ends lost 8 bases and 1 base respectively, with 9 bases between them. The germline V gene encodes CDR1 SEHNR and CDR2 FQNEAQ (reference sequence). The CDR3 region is CASGDISYEQYF. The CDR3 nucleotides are TGTGCCAGCGGGGATATATCCTACGAGCAGTACTTC.

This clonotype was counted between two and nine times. CDR3: CAISESRDREHSPLHF. In DNA form, the CDR3 reads TGTGCCATCAGTGAGTCCCGGGACAGGGAACATTCACCCCTCCACTTT. The V and J genes are TRBV10-3 and TRBJ1-6; 9 positions agree with TRBD1. Germline CDR1 reads ENHRY; CDR2 reads SYGVKD. The J segment lost 8 bases and the V segment lost 0 bases, leaving 5 bases of the junction unmatched. The CDR3 sequence is 16 residues long.